This TCR beta chain was observed in a study of technical replicates of blood from a handful of donors. Per the germline V gene, CDR1 is MRHNA and CDR2 is SNTAGT. V lost 2 bases to trimming and J lost 4 bases, with 14 bases between them. CDR3 length: 15 residues. Measured with immunoSEQ multiplex PCR; TCRdb has only the in-frame clones, and not every one. Of under 95,000 clones listed, 90% to 95% are singletons. Input material: T cells isolated from PBMCs. The chain is built from TRBV6-4 and TRBJ1-2, with no clear D. The receptor was derived from a human donor in good health. CDR3 DNA sequence: TGTGCCAGCAGTGACCTCCCCGGAGGGCTCTATGGCTACACCTTC. This codes for CASSDLPGGLYGYTF.